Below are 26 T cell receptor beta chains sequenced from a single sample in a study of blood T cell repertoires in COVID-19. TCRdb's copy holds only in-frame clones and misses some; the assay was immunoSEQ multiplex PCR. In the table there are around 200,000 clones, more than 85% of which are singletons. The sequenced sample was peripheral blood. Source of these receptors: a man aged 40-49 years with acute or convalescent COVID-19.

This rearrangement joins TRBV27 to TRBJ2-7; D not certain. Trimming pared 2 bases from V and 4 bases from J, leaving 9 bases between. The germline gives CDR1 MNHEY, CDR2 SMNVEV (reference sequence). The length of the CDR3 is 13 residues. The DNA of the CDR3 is TGTGCCAGCAGTTTAGGCAGGAATTACGAGCAGTACTTC. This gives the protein CASSLGRNYEQYF.

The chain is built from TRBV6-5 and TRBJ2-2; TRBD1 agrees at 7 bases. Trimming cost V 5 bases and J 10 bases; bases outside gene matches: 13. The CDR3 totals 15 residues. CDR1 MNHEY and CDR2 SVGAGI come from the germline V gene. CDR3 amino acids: CASSTSPRQGAELFF. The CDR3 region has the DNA TGTGCCAGCAGTACAAGTCCCCGACAGGGAGCGGAGCTGTTTTTT.

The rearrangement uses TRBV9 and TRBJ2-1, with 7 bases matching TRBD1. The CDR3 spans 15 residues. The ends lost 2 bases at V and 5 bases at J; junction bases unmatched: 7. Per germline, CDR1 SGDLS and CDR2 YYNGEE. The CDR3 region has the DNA TGTGCCAGCAGCGTCCTTTGGACAGGAGACAATGAGCAGTTCTTC. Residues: CASSVLWTGDNEQFF.

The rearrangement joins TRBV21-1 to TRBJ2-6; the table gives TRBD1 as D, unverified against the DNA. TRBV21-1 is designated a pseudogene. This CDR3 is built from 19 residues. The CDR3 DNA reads TGTGCCAGCAGCAAAGTTGCGGACAGGGGAGGGGCTGGGGCCAACGTCCTGACTTTC. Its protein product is CASSKVADRGGAGANVLTF.

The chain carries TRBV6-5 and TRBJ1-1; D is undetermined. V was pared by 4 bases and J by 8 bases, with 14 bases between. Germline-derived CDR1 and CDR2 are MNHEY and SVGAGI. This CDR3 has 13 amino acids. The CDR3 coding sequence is TGTGCCAGCAGTTTGGGCAGGCAGATAGAAGCTTTCTTT. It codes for CASSLGRQIEAFF.

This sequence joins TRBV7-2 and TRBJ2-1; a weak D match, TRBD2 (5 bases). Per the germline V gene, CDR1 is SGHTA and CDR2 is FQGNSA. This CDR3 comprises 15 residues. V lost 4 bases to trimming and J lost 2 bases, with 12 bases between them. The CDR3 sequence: CASSSRGSAYNEQFF. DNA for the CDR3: TGTGCCAGCAGCTCTCGGGGATCTGCCTACAATGAGCAGTTCTTC. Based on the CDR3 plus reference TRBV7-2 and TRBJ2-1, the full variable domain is GAGVSQSPSNKVTEKGKDVELRCDPISGHTALYWYRQSLGQGLEFLIYFQGNSAPDKSGLPSDRFSAERTGGSVSTLTIQRTQQEDSAVYLCASSSRGSAYNEQFFGPGTRLTVL.

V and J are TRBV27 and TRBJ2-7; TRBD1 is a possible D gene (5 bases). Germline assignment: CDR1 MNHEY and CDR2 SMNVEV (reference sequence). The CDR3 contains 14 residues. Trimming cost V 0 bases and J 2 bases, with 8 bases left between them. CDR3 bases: TGTGCCAGCAGTTTATCGGAAGGGGCCTACGAGCAGTACTTC. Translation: CASSLSEGAYEQYF.

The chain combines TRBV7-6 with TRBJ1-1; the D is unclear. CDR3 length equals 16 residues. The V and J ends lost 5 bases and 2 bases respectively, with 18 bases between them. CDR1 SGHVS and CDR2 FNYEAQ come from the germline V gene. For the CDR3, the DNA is TGTGCCAGCAGCCCGCATATTCCGGGGTTAAACACTGAAGCTTTCTTT. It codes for CASSPHIPGLNTEAFF.

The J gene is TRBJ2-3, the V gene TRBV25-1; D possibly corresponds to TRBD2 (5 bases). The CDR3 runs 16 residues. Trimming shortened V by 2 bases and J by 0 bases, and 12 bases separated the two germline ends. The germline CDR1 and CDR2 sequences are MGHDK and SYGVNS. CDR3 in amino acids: CASSEVRGFSTDTQYF. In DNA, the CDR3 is TGTGCCAGCAGTGAAGTACGGGGATTTAGCACAGATACGCAGTATTTT. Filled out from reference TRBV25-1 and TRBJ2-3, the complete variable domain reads EADIYQTPRYLVIGTGKKITLECSQTMGHDKMYWYQQDPGMELHLIHYSYGVNSTEKGDLSSESTVSRIRTEHFPLTLESARPSHTSQYLCASSEVRGFSTDTQYFGPGTRLTVL.

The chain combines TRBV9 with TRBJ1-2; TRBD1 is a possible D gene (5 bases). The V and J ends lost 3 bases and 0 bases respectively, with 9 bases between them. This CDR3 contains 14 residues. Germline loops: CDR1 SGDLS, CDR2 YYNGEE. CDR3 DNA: TGTGCCAGCAGCGGACAGCCTGCTAACTATGGCTACACCTTC. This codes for CASSGQPANYGYTF.

The CDR3 DNA is TGTGCCAGCAGCACTACAGGGTTTGGTGAAGCTTTCTTT. Amino acids: CASSTTGFGEAFF. This chain connects TRBV7-8 to TRBJ1-1, with a tentative D call TRBD1 (6 bases). The CDR3 has 13 residues. V was cut by 5 bases and J by 7 bases, with 14 bases left in between. Per germline, CDR1 SGHVS and CDR2 FQNEAQ.

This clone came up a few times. The CDR3 here is CASSSTRVPGSPLHF. The CDR3 region has the DNA TGTGCCAGCAGCTCCACGAGGGTCCCGGGTTCACCCCTCCACTTT. The rearrangement links TRBV7-9 to TRBJ1-6; no clear D. Trimming took off 4 bases at V and 9 bases at J, with 16 bases between the two ends. The CDR3 has 15 residues. From germline, CDR1 is SEHNR and CDR2 FQNEAQ (reference sequence).

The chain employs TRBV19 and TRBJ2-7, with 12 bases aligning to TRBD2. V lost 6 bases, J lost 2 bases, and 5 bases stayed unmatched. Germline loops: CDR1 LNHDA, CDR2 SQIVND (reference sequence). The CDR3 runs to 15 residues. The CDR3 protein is CASSLAGGPAYEQYF. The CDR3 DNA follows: TGTGCCAGTAGCCTAGCGGGAGGGCCGGCCTACGAGCAGTACTTC.

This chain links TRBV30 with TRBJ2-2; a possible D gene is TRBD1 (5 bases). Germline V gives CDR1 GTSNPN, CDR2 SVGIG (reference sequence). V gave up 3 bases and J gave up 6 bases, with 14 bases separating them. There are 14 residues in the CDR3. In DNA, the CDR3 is TGTGCCTGGAGGGTGGCAGGGTCCCCCGGGGAGCTGTTTTTT. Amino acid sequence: CAWRVAGSPGELFF.

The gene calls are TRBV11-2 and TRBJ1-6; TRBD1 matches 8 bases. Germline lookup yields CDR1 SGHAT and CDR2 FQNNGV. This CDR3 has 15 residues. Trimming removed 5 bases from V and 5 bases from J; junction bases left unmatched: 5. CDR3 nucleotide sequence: TGTGCCAGCAGCGACCAGGGGGCGGATAATTCACCCCTCCACTTT. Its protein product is CASSDQGADNSPLHF.

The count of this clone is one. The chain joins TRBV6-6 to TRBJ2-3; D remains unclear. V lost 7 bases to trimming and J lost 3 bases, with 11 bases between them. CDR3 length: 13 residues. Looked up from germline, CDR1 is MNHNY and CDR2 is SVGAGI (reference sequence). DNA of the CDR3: TGTGCCAGCACTTTGACCAGGACAGATACGCAGTATTTT. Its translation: CASTLTRTDTQYF.

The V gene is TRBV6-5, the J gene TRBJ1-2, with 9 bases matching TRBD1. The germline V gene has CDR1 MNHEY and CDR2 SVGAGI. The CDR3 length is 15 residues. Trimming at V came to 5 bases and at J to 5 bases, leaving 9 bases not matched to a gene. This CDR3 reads CASSPWTGARYGYTF. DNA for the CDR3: TGTGCCAGCAGTCCTTGGACAGGGGCTCGGTATGGCTACACCTTC.

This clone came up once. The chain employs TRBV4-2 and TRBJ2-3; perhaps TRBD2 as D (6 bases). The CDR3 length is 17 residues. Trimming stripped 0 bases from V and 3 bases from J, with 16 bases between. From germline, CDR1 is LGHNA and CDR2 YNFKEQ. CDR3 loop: CASSQDYKRAITDTQYF. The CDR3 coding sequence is TGTGCCAGCAGCCAAGATTATAAGCGGGCCATAACAGATACGCAGTATTTT.

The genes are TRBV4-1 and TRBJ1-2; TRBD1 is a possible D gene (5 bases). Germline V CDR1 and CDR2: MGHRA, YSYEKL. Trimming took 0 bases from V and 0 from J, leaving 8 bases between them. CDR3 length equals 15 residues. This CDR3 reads CASSQETDPNYGYTF. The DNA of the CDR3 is TGCGCCAGCAGCCAAGAGACAGATCCTAACTATGGCTACACCTTC.

This CDR3 reads CASSLGSTGIQETQYF. DNA of the CDR3: TGTGCCAGCAGCTTAGGGTCGACAGGGATCCAAGAGACCCAGTACTTC. The genes are TRBV7-9 and TRBJ2-5; 7 bases are a match to TRBD1. The CDR3 covers 16 residues. The V gene end was trimmed by 1 base and the J gene end by 1 base; junction bases not matched to a gene: 6. Germline V CDR1 and CDR2: SEHNR, FQNEAQ (reference sequence).

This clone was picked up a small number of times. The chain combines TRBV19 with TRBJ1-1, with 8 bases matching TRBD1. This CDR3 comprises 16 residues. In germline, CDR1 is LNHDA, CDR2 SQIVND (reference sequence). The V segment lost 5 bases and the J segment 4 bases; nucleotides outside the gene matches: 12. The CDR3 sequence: CASSLLRGRQGTEAFF. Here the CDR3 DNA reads TGTGCCAGTAGTTTACTCAGGGGGCGGCAGGGCACTGAAGCTTTCTTT.

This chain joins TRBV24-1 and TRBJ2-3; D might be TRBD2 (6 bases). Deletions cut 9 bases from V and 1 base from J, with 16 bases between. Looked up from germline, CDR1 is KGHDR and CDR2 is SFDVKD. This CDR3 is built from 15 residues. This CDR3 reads CATRGFSSGTDTQYF. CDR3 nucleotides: TGTGCCACCCGGGGGTTTTCTAGCGGCACAGATACGCAGTATTTT.

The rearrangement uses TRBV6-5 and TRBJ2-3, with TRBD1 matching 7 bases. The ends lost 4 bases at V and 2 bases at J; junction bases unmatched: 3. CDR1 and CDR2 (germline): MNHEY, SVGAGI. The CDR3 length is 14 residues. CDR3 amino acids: CASSLGGFTDTQYF. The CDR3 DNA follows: TGTGCCAGCAGTTTAGGGGGCTTCACAGATACGCAGTATTTT.

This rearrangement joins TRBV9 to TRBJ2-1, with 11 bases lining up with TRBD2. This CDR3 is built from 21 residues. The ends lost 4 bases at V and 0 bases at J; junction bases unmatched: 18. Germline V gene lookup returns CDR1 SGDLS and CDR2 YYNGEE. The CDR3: CASSSPGGGLAVISSYNEQFF. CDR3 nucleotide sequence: TGTGCCAGCAGCTCCCCCGGCGGGGGACTAGCGGTCATAAGCTCCTACAATGAGCAGTTCTTC. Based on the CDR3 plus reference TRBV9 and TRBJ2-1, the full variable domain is DSGVTQTPKHLITATGQRVTLRCSPRSGDLSVYWYQQSLDQGLQFLIQYYNGEERAKGNILERFSAQQFPDLHSELNLSSLELGDSALYFCASSSPGGGLAVISSYNEQFFGPGTRLTVL.

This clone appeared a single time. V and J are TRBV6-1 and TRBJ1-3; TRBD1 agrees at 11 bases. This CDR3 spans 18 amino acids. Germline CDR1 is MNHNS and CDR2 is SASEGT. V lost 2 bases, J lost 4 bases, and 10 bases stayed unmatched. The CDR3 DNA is TGTGCCAGCAGTGAATCCGGGGACAGGGGGTTTCCCGGAAACACCATATATTTT. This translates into CASSESGDRGFPGNTIYF.

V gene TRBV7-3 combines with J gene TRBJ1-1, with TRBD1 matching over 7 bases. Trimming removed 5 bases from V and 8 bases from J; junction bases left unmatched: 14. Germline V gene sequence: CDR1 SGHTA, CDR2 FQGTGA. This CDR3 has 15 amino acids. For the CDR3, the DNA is TGTGCCAGCAGCCCTACGACAGGACAGGAGATAGAAGCTTTCTTT. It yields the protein CASSPTTGQEIEAFF.